The TCR beta chain described here comes from a study of shared clonotypes between healthy human individuals. Germline V gene data show CDR1 as LNHNV and CDR2 as YYDKDF (reference sequence). CDR3 size: 15 residues. The V end lost 2 bases, the J end lost 3 bases, and 10 bases lay between the germline ends. The assay was run at deep level. Replicate PCRs run on sorted subsets employed approximately 180 ng DNA, approximately 30,000 T cell genomes. Only in-frame clones appear in the TCRdb table, and some are missing; sequencing was by immunoSEQ multiplex PCR. The table records 2 million to 2.5 million clones, 90% to 95% of them present only once. Each donor was a Caucasian adult residing in Nashville, Tennessee. From CD4+ cells came CD45RA+ naive and CD45RA-negative memory subsets.

The sample taken for sequencing was naive CD4+ T cells from PBMCs. As to subset: CD45RA+ positively selected. The chain recombines TRBV15 with TRBJ2-2; D call uncertain. The TCR originated in a man between 18 and 35 years old in good health. Some clones in this sample may be carry-over from other donors' samples. The CDR3: CATSRQAYYTGELFF. CDR3 sequence (DNA): TGTGCCACCAGCAGACAGGCCTACTACACCGGGGAGCTGTTTTTT.